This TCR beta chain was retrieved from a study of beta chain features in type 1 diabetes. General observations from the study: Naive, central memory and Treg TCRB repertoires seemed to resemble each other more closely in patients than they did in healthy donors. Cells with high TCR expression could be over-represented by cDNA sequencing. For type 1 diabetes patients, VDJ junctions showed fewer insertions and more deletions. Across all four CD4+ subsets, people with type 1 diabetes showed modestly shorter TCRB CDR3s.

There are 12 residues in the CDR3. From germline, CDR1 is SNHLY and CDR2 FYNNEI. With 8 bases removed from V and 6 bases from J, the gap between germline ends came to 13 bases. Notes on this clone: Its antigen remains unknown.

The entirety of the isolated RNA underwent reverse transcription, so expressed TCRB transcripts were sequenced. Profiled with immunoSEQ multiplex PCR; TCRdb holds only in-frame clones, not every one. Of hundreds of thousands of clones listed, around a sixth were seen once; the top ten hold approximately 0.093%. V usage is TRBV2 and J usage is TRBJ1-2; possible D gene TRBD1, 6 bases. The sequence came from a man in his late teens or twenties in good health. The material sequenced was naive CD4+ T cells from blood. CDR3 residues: CASHRVGHGYTF. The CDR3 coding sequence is TGTGCCAGCCACAGGGTGGGCCATGGCTACACCTTC.